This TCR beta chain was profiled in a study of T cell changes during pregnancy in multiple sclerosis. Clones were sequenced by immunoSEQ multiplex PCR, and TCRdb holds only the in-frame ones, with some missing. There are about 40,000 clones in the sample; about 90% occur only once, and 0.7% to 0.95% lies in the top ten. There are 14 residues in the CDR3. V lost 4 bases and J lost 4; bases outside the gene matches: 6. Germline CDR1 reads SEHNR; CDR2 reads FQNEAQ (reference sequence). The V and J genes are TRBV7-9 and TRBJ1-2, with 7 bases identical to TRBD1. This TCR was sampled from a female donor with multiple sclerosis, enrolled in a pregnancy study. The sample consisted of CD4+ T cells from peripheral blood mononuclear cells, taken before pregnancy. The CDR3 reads CASSSNRGPYGYTF. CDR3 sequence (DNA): TGTGCCAGCAGCTCCAACAGGGGACCCTATGGCTACACCTTC.